This T cell receptor beta chain is from a study of shared clonotypes between healthy human individuals. This clone was picked up one time. Its antigen is undetermined. The germline gives CDR1 MNHEY, CDR2 SVGAGI. V was pared by 4 bases and J by 7 bases, with 14 bases between. The CDR3 extends over 14 amino acids. TCRdb's copy holds only in-frame clones and misses some; the assay was immunoSEQ multiplex PCR. The profile covers a few hundred thousand clones, with around 97% appearing a single time and about 0.06% taken by the ten largest. Overall study results and limits: Shared clonotypes: about 5% naive CD4, around 3.5% naive CD8, around 2.2% memory CD4, 0.4% memory CD8.

CD45RA-negative memory and CD45RA+ naive subsets were split from the CD4+ cells. The sample was naive CD4+ T cells sorted from blood. As for subset: CD45RA+ positively selected. The TCR was taken from a young woman in good health. The genes are TRBV6-5 and TRBJ2-1; tentative D call: TRBD1 (6 bases). This chain's CDR3 is CASSLSGTSNEQFF. CDR3 nucleotide sequence: TGTGCCAGCAGTTTATCCGGGACATCGAATGAGCAGTTCTTC.